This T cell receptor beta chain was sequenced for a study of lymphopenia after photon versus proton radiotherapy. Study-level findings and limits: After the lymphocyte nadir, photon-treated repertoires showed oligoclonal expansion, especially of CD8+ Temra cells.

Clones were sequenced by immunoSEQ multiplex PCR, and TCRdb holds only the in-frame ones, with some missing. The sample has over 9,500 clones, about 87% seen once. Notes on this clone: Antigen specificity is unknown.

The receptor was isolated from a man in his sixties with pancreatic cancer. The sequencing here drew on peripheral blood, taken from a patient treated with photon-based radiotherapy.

This chain's CDR3 is CASSLKGQGIHEQYF. The CDR3 DNA follows: TGTGCCAGCAGCTTAAAAGGACAGGGAATACACGAGCAGTACTTC. The chain has TRBV5-4 and TRBJ2-7; 8 nucleotides agree with TRBD1. Per the germline V gene, CDR1 is SGHNT and CDR2 is YYREEE (reference sequence). V was clipped by 2 bases and J by 5 bases; unmatched bases: 9. This CDR3 has 15 residues.